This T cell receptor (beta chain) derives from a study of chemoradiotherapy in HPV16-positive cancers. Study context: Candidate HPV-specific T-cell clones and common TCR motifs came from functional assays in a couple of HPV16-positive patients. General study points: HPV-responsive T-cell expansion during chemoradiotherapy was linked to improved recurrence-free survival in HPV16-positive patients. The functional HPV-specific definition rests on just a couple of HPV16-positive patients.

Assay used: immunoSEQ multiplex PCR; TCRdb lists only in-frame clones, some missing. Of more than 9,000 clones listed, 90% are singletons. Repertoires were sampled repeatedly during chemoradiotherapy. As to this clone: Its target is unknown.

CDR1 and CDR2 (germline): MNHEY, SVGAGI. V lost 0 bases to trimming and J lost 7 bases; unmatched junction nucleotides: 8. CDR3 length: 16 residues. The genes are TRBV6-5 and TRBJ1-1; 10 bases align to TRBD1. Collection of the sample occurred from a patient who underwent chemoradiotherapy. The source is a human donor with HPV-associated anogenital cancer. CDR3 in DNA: TGTGCCAGCAGTTACTCGATTCCCGACAGGGGGCTTGAAGCTTTCTTT. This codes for CASSYSIPDRGLEAFF.